This is a list of T cell receptor beta chains from one sample in a study of T cells in Graves' hyperthyroidism and ophthalmopathy. TCRdb re-called the multiplex PCR reads with MiXCR, one entry per CDR3 protein. Seen here are some 560,000 distinct CDR3 sequences, approximately 15% observed once, and the top ten hold approximately 15%. The sequenced sample consisted of blood. These receptors all stem from a woman in her thirties or forties with Graves' hyperthyroidism. Each CDR3 is given with its conserved first and last residue. D genes are given only for firm matches. For some rows the clone size is stated as once, few or many, or as a class when expanded; others skip it.

TRBV30	14	-	TRBJ2-2	many	CAWITRGRTGELFF	TGTGCCTGGATAACTCGAGGACGTACCGGGGAGCTGTTTTTT
TRBV2	15	TRBD2	TRBJ2-1	many	CASRDTGLVYNEQFF	TGTGCCAGCAGAGATACGGGACTAGTTTACAATGAGCAGTTCTTC
TRBV5-1	14	-	TRBJ2-7	-	CASSLALLGDEQYF	TGCGCCAGCAGCTTGGCCCTCCTGGGGGACGAGCAGTACTTC
TRBV7-9	15	TRBD1	TRBJ1-4	few	CASSRWTGADEKLFF	TGTGCCAGCAGCCGTTGGACAGGGGCGGATGAAAAACTGTTTTTT
TRBV9	15	-	TRBJ1-1	-	CASSDATTQNTEAFF	TGTGCCAGCAGCGACGCGACGACCCAGAACACTGAAGCTTTCTTT
TRBV5-5	13	-	TRBJ1-2	-	CASSFTEVAGYTF	TGTGCCAGCAGCTTTACGGAGGTCGCTGGCTACACCTTC
TRBV4-2	16	-	TRBJ2-7	few	CASSPRAGASSYEQYF	TGTGCCAGCAGCCCGCGGGCGGGCGCGAGCTCCTACGAGCAGTACTTC
TRBV28	14	-	TRBJ1-5	many	CASSNPGGIQPQHF	TGTGCCAGCAGCAATCCTGGGGGTATTCAGCCCCAGCATTTT
TRBV9	17	-	TRBJ1-1	few	CASSAGGLRNMNTEAFF	TGTGCCAGCAGCGCAGGAGGTTTGCGAAACATGAACACTGAAGCTTTCTTT
TRBV27	15	TRBD1	TRBJ1-1	many	CASRLTGGLNTEAFF	TGTGCCAGCAGGCTCACAGGGGGCCTGAACACTGAAGCTTTCTTT
TRBV28	13	-	TRBJ1-1	many	CASTRPPTEEAFF	TGTGCCAGCACCCGGCCCCCGACGGAAGAAGCTTTCTTT
TRBV20-1	14	TRBD2	TRBJ2-7	many	CSALPGLAAYEQYF	TGCAGTGCCTTACCGGGACTAGCGGCATACGAGCAGTACTTC
TRBV9	12	-	TRBJ2-2	-	CASSVEGGELFF	TGTGCCAGCAGCGTAGAAGGCGGGGAGCTGTTTTTT
TRBV28	13	-	TRBJ2-5	many	CASSFGPATAQYF	TGTGCCAGCAGTTTTGGGCCGGCAACGGCCCAGTACTTC
TRBV18	13	-	TRBJ2-4	few	CASSPGGENIQYF	TGTGCCAGCTCACCAGGGGGCGAAAACATTCAGTACTTC
TRBV12-3/TRBV12-4	14	-	TRBJ2-7	many	CASSLLGMVHEQYF	TGTGCCAGCAGTTTATTGGGGATGGTTCACGAGCAGTACTTC
TRBV30	15	-	TRBJ1-1	few	CAWSQNPTRDTEAFF	TGTGCCTGGAGCCAAAACCCAACTAGGGACACTGAAGCTTTCTTT
TRBV6-1	12	-	TRBJ1-2	-	CASSDTGRRYTF	TGTGCCAGCAGTGATACGGGTCGGCGCTACACCTTC
TRBV27	16	-	TRBJ1-6	-	CASSSLRGGRGSPLHF	TGTGCCAGCAGCTCCCTACGGGGGGGAAGGGGATCACCCCTCCACTTT
TRBV7-6	15	-	TRBJ1-4	-	CASSPGPLANEKLFF	TGTGCCAGCAGCCCAGGACCGCTAGCTAATGAAAAACTGTTTTTT
TRBV11-2	15	-	TRBJ1-4	-	CASSPDGWDNEKLFF	TGTGCCAGCAGCCCAGATGGTTGGGATAATGAAAAACTGTTTTTT
TRBV7-3	13	-	TRBJ2-3	many	CASSLGVKDTQYF	TGTGCCAGCAGCCTAGGGGTAAAGGATACGCAGTATTTT
TRBV24-1	13	-	TRBJ1-5	few	CATSAGGEQPQHF	TGTGCCACCAGTGCGGGGGGCGAGCAGCCCCAGCATTTT
TRBV6-5	14	-	TRBJ1-2	-	CASSYGVGDYGYTF	TGTGCCAGCAGTTACGGGGTAGGGGACTATGGCTACACCTTC
TRBV9	15	-	TRBJ2-3	few	CASSVAQAGSDTQYF	TGTGCCAGCAGCGTAGCCCAAGCAGGTTCCGATACGCAGTATTTT
TRBV5-1	13	-	TRBJ1-3	-	CASSSRPGNTIYF	TGCGCCAGCAGCTCGCGACCTGGAAACACCATATATTTT
TRBV18	16	TRBD2	TRBJ2-1	many	CASSPKAGPPHNEQFF	TGTGCCAGCTCACCAAAAGCGGGACCACCCCACAATGAGCAGTTCTTC
TRBV7-8	16	-	TRBJ1-2	-	CASSRANPGQGWGYTF	TGTGCCAGCAGCCGCGCAAATCCAGGGCAGGGCTGGGGCTACACCTTC
TRBV3-1	15	-	TRBJ1-1	many	CASSQGSLMNTEAFF	TGTGCCAGCAGCCAAGGGTCGTTGATGAACACTGAAGCTTTCTTT
TRBV5-1	16	-	TRBJ2-3	-	CASSAGWGHGTDTQYF	TGCGCCAGCAGCGCCGGCTGGGGGCACGGCACAGATACGCAGTATTTT
TRBV20-1	13	-	TRBJ1-2	many	CSAQIRTGYGYTF	TGCAGTGCACAAATTCGAACAGGCTATGGCTACACCTTC
TRBV20-1	15	-	TRBJ1-2	-	CSARERGGTNYGYTF	TGCAGTGCTAGAGAAAGGGGGGGAACTAACTATGGCTACACCTTC
TRBV20-1	17	-	TRBJ2-5	many	CSARMILQGGAWETQYF	TGCAGTGCTAGAATGATACTCCAGGGGGGTGCGTGGGAGACCCAGTACTTC
TRBV4-1	12	-	TRBJ1-1	few	CASSQSGGEAFF	TGCGCCAGCAGCCAATCTGGGGGTGAAGCTTTCTTT
TRBV24-1	13	TRBD1	TRBJ2-1	many	CATSDRTGDEQFF	TGTGCCACCAGTGATAGGACAGGGGATGAGCAGTTCTTC
TRBV29-1	13	TRBD2	TRBJ2-7	many	CSVRWTRGHEQYF	TGCAGCGTTAGATGGACTAGAGGCCACGAGCAGTACTTC
TRBV7-2	15	-	TRBJ2-7	many	CASSLVFRQEYEQYF	TGTGCCAGCAGCTTAGTCTTCCGACAGGAATACGAGCAGTACTTC
TRBV4-1	14	TRBD1	TRBJ2-7	-	CASTAGPGGLEQYF	TGCGCCAGCACCGCCGGTCCAGGGGGCTTGGAGCAGTACTTC
TRBV5-1	15	-	TRBJ2-7	many	CARLPGLHLFYEQYF	TGCGCCAGATTACCGGGACTCCACCTATTCTACGAGCAGTACTTC
TRBV28	17	TRBD2	TRBJ2-3	many	CASRQTSGGPSTDTQYF	TGTGCCAGCAGACAGACTAGCGGGGGCCCTAGCACAGATACGCAGTATTTT
TRBV19	15	TRBD2	TRBJ2-2	-	CASSVSGRNTGELLF	TGTGCCAGTAGTGTTAGCGGGAGAAACACCGGGGAGCTGTTGTTT
TRBV7-3	13	-	TRBJ2-3	-	CASSRDYTDTQYF	TGTGCCAGCAGTCGAGACTACACAGATACGCAGTATTTT
TRBV19	16	TRBD2	TRBJ2-1	many	CASSLSGLGAPQEQFF	TGTGCCAGTAGCCTCTCGGGACTAGGGGCCCCTCAGGAGCAGTTCTTC
TRBV18	19	TRBD1	TRBJ1-1	many	CASSPPSGQGAGMNTEAFF	TGTGCCAGCTCACCCCCATCCGGACAGGGGGCGGGCATGAACACTGAAGCTTTCTTT
TRBV5-6	13	-	TRBJ2-1	many	CASSEDLYNEQFF	TGTGCCAGCAGCGAGGACCTCTACAATGAGCAGTTCTTC
TRBV4-1	14	TRBD1	TRBJ2-5	many	CASNPTGLEETQYF	TGCGCCAGCAACCCGACAGGGTTAGAAGAGACCCAGTACTTC
TRBV6-1	15	-	TRBJ1-5	many	CASSGRQGSNQPQHF	TGTGCCAGCAGCGGCCGGCAGGGCTCAAATCAGCCCCAGCATTTT
TRBV20-1	17	TRBD2	TRBJ2-7	many	CSARPIPGTSGRYEQYF	TGCAGTGCTAGACCGATTCCCGGGACTAGCGGGAGGTACGAGCAGTACTTC
TRBV6-1	13	-	TRBJ1-6	many	CATQQGNNSPLHF	TGTGCCACCCAACAGGGAAATAATTCACCCCTCCACTTT
TRBV28	15	-	TRBJ2-7	many	CATLPRGPQGYEQYF	TGTGCCACCTTACCCCGGGGACCCCAAGGCTACGAGCAGTACTTC
TRBV28	15	-	TRBJ2-1	many	CASSLYSLVGNEQFF	TGTGCCAGCAGTTTGTATAGCCTCGTTGGGAATGAGCAGTTCTTC
TRBV11-2	15	-	TRBJ2-5	many	CASSLVAGSPKTQYF	TGTGCCAGCAGCTTAGTCGCGGGATCCCCGAAGACCCAGTACTTC
TRBV20-1	14	-	TRBJ2-3	-	CSARDTTYTDTQYF	TGCAGTGCTAGAGACACGACATACACAGATACGCAGTATTTT